These 10 T cell receptor beta chains share one sample of origin, sequenced in a study of monozygotic twins with inflammatory bowel disease. TCRdb reprocessed the 5' RACE reads, keeping one entry per CDR3 protein, no DNA. The sample shows around 210,000 distinct CDR3 sequences, and roughly 7.7% sits with its ten largest clones. Specimen: blood. All receptors come from a human donor with ulcerative colitis or Crohn's disease, or a healthy co-twin of an affected twin (not recorded which).

CDR3 residues: CASSFPGELFF. The chain recombines TRBV12-3 or TRBV12-4 with TRBJ2-2. This CDR3 is built from 11 residues.

The gene calls are TRBV29-1 and TRBJ2-3. From germline, CDR1 is SQVTM and CDR2 ANQGSEA. The CDR3 has 13 residues. The CDR3 region is CSVEGRFTDTQYF.

The CDR3: CASSTGPGKETQYF. This sequence joins TRBV9 and TRBJ2-5; TCRdb proposes TRBD1, but this gene call is untestable without DNA. CDR3 length: 14 residues. The germline V gene encodes CDR1 SGDLS and CDR2 YYNGEE.

The J gene is TRBJ1-1, the V gene TRBV7-2; the TCRdb D gene call, TRBD1, has no DNA to confirm it. Germline values: CDR1 SGHTA, CDR2 FQGNSA. CDR3 length: 13 residues. CDR3 protein: CASSHEGDTEAFF.

This chain connects TRBV19 to TRBJ1-5. Germline values: CDR1 LNHDA, CDR2 SQIVND (reference sequence). The CDR3 has 16 amino acids. This chain's CDR3 is CASSIFGVGAYQPQHF.

This chain joins TRBV5-1 and TRBJ1-3. Germline V lookup: CDR1 SGHRS, CDR2 YFSETQ. The CDR3 contains 15 residues. The CDR3 sequence is CASSLAYMSGNTIYF.

V gene TRBV6-5 combines with J gene TRBJ1-6; the D call of TRBD1 rests on TCRdb alone, since no DNA is present to check it. Germline V gene sequence: CDR1 MNHEY, CDR2 SVGAGI. CDR3 length: 15 residues. The CDR3 reads CASSFSHGGDSPLHF.

This chain links TRBV6-5 with TRBJ1-2. Germline V gene lookup returns CDR1 MNHEY and CDR2 SVGAGI. The CDR3 loop spans 13 amino acids. The CDR3 sequence: CASVSSGLGGYTF.

The V gene is TRBV5-6, the J gene TRBJ2-7; as DNA is missing, the TRBD1 call by TCRdb cannot be tested. CDR1 and CDR2 from the germline V gene are SGHDT and YYEEEE. CDR3 length: 15 residues. CDR3 amino acids: CASSPLVRDTYEQYF. The full variable domain, with the rest looked up from reference TRBV5-6 and TRBJ2-7, is DAGVTQSPTHLIKTRGQQVTLRCSPKSGHDTVSWYQQALGQGPQFIFQYYEEEERQRGNFPDRFSGHQFPNYSSELNVNALLLGDSALYLCASSPLVRDTYEQYFGPGTRLTVT.

The chain joins TRBV11-2 to TRBJ2-1; no DNA is available, so the TRBD1 call from TCRdb remains unchecked. Germline values: CDR1 SGHAT, CDR2 FQNNGV. This CDR3 is built from 17 residues. CDR3 sequence: CASRGVPFGQILDEQFF.